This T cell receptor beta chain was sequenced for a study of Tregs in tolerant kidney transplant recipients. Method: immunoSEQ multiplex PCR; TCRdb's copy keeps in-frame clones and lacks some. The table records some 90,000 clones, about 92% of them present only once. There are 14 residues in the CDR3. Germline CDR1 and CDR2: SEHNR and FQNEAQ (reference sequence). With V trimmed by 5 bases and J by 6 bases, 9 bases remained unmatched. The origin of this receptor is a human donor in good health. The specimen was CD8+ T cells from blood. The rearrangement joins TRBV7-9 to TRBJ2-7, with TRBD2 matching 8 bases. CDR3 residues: CASSPPGGLSEQYF. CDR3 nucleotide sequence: TGTGCCAGCAGCCCCCCGGGGGGGCTCTCCGAGCAGTACTTC.